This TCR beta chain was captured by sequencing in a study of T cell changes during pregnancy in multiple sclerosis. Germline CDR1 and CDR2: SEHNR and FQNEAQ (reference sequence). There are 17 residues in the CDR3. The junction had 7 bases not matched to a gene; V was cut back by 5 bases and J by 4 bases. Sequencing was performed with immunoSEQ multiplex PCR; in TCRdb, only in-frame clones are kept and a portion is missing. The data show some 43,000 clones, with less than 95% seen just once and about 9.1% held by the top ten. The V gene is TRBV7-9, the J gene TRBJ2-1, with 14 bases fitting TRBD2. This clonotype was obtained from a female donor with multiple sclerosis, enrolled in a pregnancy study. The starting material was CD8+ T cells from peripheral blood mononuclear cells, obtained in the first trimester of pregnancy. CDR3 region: CASSPGTSGSVYNEQFF. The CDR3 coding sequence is TGTGCCAGCAGCCCTGGGACTAGCGGGAGTGTTTACAATGAGCAGTTCTTC.